The 4 T cell receptor beta chains below all came from one sample that was sequenced in a study of cytomegalovirus exposure and HLA in healthy donors. PCR involved 60 Vbeta and 13 Jbeta primers. Sequencing used immunoSEQ multiplex PCR; TCRdb keeps in-frame clones, though not all of them. Of about 150,000 clones in the sample, roughly 70% are singletons; the top ten hold about 4.4%. Sequenced material: PBMCs. The receptors here all came from a man aged 45 to 65 in good health and CMV-seropositive.

V usage is TRBV5-1 and J usage is TRBJ1-1; 8 nucleotides line up with TRBD1. Germline CDR1 reads SGHRS; CDR2 reads YFSETQ. The CDR3 spans 15 residues. The ends lost 4 bases at V and 2 bases at J; junction bases unmatched: 7. CDR3 DNA sequence: TGCGCCAGCAGCCTAGGGACAGGACCTAACACTGAAGCTTTCTTT. Translating it yields CASSLGTGPNTEAFF. Filled out from reference TRBV5-1 and TRBJ1-1, the complete variable domain reads KAGVTQTPRYLIKTRGQQVTLSCSPISGHRSVSWYQQTPGQGLQFLFEYFSETQRNKGNFPGRFSGRQFSNSRSEMNVSTLELGDSALYLCASSLGTGPNTEAFFGQGTRLTVV.

The gene calls are TRBV18 and TRBJ1-4, with D possibly being TRBD1 (6 bases). The V and J ends lost 5 bases and 1 base respectively, with 17 bases between them. Germline assignment: CDR1 KGHSH and CDR2 LQKENI. The CDR3 contains 17 residues. The CDR3 DNA is TGTGCCAGCTCAATAAGTCAGGGGCTACGAACTAATGAAAAACTGTTTTTT. This sequence encodes CASSISQGLRTNEKLFF.

This chain uses TRBV4-3 with TRBJ2-3; 10 nucleotides align to TRBD2. V lost 3 bases to trimming and J lost 0 bases; unmatched junction nucleotides: 6. The germline CDR1 and CDR2 sequences are LGHNA and YSLEER. The CDR3 runs to 17 residues. Here the CDR3 reads CASSHDGAGGSTDTQYF. The CDR3 DNA sequence: TGCGCCAGCAGCCACGACGGAGCGGGAGGGAGCACAGATACGCAGTATTTT.

The chain is built from TRBV18 and TRBJ2-7, with D possibly being TRBD2 (6 bases). Germline V gene data show CDR1 as KGHSH and CDR2 as LQKENI. Trimming shortened V by 9 bases and J by 3 bases, and 21 bases separated the two germline ends. The CDR3 is made up of 15 amino acids. The CDR3, as DNA: TGTGCCAGTTCTAGAGAGGGTCGGGGACTCTACGAGCAGTACTTC. Protein: CASSREGRGLYEQYF.